This TCR beta chain was profiled in a study of blood T cells in healthy people across ages. The use of a sample-barcoded 5' primer and a J-beta primer mix characterized a second PCR of roughly 7 to 11 cycles. A template-switch adaptor that had 12 random nucleotides put a tag on each cDNA molecule. Each CDR3 protein is one row after TCRdb ran MiXCR on the 5' RACE reads. The data show some 700,000 distinct CDR3 sequences, roughly two fifths seen once. Sequenced material: blood. The sequence came from a woman in her fifties or sixties in good health.

The chain's CDR3 is CASSSNTGAEAFF. The CDR3 DNA follows: TGTGCCAGCAGCTCGAATACAGGGGCTGAAGCTTTCTTT. V and J are TRBV11-2 and TRBJ1-1; 7 bases align to TRBD1. V shed 4 bases, J shed 6 bases, and the junction held 5 bases outside the gene matches. Germline V gene lookup returns CDR1 SGHAT and CDR2 FQNNGV. This CDR3 is built from 13 residues.